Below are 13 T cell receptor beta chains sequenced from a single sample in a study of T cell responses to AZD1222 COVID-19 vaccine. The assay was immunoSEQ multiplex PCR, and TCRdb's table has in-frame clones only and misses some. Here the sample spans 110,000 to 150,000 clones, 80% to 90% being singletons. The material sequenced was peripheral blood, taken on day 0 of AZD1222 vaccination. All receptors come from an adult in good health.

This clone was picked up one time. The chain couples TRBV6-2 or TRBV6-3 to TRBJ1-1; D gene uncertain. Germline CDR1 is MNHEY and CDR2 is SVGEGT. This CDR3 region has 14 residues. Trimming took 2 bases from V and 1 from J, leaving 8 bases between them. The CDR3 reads CASSYAEKNTEAFF. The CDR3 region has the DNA TGTGCCAGCAGTTACGCGGAAAAGAACACTGAAGCTTTCTTT.

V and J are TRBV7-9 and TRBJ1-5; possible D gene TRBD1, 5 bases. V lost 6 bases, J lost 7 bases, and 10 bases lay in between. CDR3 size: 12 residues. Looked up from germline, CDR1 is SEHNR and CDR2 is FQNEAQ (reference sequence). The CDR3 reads CASSPGYQPQHF. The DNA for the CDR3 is TGTGCCAGCAGTCCAGGGTACCAGCCCCAGCATTTT.

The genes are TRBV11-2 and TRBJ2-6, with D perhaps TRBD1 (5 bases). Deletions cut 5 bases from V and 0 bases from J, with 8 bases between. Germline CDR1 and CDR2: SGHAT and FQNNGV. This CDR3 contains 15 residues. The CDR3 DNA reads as TGTGCCAGCAGCCTACAGGTCTCTGGGGCCAACGTCCTGACTTTC. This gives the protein CASSLQVSGANVLTF.

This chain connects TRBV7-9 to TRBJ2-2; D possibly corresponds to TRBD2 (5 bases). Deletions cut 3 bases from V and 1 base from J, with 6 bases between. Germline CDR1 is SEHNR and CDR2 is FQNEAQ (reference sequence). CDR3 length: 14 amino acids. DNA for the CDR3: TGTGCCAGCAGCTTGAGGGTGAACACCGGGGAGCTGTTTTTT. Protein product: CASSLRVNTGELFF.

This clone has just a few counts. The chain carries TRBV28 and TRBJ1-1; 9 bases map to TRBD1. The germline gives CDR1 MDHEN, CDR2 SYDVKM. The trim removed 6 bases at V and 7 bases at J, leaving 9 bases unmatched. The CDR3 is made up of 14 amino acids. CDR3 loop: CASSRQGGYFEAFF. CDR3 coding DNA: TGTGCCAGCAGCCGACAGGGGGGCTATTTTGAAGCTTTCTTT.

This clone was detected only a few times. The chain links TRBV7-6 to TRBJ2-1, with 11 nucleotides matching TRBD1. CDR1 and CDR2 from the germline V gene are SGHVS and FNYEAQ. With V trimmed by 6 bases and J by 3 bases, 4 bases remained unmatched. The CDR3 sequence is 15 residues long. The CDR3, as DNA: TGTGCCAGCAGGTCCGGGACAGGGGGCTACAATGAGCAGTTCTTC. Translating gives CASRSGTGGYNEQFF.

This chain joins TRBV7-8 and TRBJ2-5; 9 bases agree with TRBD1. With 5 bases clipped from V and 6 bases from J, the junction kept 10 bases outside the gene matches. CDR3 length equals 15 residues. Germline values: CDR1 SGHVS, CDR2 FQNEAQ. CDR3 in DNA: TGTGCCAGCAGCCAACAGGGGGCGTCGGAACAGACCCAGTACTTC. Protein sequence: CASSQQGASEQTQYF.

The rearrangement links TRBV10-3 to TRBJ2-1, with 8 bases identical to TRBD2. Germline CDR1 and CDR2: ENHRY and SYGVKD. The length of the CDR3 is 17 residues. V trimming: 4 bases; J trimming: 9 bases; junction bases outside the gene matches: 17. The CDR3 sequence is CAISGGQWTSNGFEQFF. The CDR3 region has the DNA TGTGCCATCAGTGGTGGTCAGTGGACTAGCAATGGATTTGAGCAGTTCTTC.

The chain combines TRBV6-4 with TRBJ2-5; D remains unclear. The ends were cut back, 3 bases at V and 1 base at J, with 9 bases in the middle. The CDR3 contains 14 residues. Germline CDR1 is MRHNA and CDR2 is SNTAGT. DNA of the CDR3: TGTGCCAGCAGTGAAGCAGTACTCCAAGAGACCCAGTACTTC. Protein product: CASSEAVLQETQYF.

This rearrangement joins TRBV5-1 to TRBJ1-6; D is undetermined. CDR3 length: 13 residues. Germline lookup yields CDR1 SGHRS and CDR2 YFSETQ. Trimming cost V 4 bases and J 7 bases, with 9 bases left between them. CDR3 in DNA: TGCGCCAGCAGCCTCTTGGGGAATTCACCCCTCCACTTT. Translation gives CASSLLGNSPLHF. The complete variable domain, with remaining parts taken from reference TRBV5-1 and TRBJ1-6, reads KAGVTQTPRYLIKTRGQQVTLSCSPISGHRSVSWYQQTPGQGLQFLFEYFSETQRNKGNFPGRFSGRQFSNSRSEMNVSTLELGDSALYLCASSLLGNSPLHFGNGTRLTVT.

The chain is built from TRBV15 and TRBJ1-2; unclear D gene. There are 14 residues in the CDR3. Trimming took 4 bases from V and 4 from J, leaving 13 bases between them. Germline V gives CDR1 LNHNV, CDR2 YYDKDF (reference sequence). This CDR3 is CATSTRTASYGYTF. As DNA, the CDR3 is TGTGCCACCAGCACCCGGACGGCCTCCTATGGCTACACCTTC.

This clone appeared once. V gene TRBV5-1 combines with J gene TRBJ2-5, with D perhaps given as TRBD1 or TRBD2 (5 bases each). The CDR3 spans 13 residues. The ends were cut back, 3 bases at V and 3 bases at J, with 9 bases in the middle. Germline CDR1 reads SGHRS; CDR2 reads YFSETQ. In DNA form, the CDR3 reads TGCGCCAGCAGCTATGGGACCGAAGAGACCCAGTACTTC. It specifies CASSYGTEETQYF.

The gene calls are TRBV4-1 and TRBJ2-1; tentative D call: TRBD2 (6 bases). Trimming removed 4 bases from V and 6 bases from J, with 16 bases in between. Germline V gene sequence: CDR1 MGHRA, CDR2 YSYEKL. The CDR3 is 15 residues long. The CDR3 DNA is TGCGCCAGCAGCCGAAGAATTCTGGGAGGCAATGAGCAGTTCTTC. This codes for CASSRRILGGNEQFF.